This note documents a single T cell receptor (beta chain) sequence. The antigen remains undetermined. The time point: week 5, during vaccination. With topical imiquimod, each dose of the vaccine consisted of 300 ug of mutant IDH1 20-mer peptide. Sequencing was performed with immunoSEQ multiplex PCR; in TCRdb, only in-frame clones are kept and a portion is missing. Among tens of thousands of clones listed, roughly 90% were seen once. From germline, CDR1 is MNHEY and CDR2 SMNVEV (reference sequence). The CDR3 contains 15 residues. Unmatched junction bases numbered 14, after V lost 7 bases and J lost 8 bases. This entry is derived from a study of a mutant IDH1 vaccine in newly diagnosed glioma. Turning to the study itself: Investigators started vaccination 4-6 weeks after radiotherapy alone, or with temozolomide cycles.

The clonotype originates from a woman aged 45-65 years with glioma. Sequencing was performed on PBMCs, taken from a glioma patient whose treatment included an IDH1 peptide vaccine. The V call is TRBV27, the J call TRBJ2-1, with 7 bases identical to TRBD2. CDR3 amino acids: CASTSTSAGVHEQFF. The CDR3 DNA reads as TGTGCCAGCACATCCACATCGGCGGGAGTCCATGAGCAGTTCTTC.